The entry below describes one T cell receptor (beta chain). Profiling relied on immunoSEQ multiplex PCR, and the TCRdb table lists in-frame clones only, not all of them. The sample shows roughly 2.1 million clones, roughly 91% of them seen only once. These data originate in a study of shared clonotypes between healthy human individuals. CDR1 LNHDA and CDR2 SQIVND come from the germline V gene (reference sequence). The CDR3 has 16 residues. The V and J ends lost 2 bases and 0 bases respectively, with 11 bases between them. Naive CD8 populations comprised CD45RO-negative cells positively selected for CCR7, excluding terminally differentiated effector memory CD45RA+ cells. Healthy adults negative for HIV, lacking recent acute infections or vaccinations, served as donors. All donors were Caucasian adults living in Nashville, Tennessee.

Input material: naive CD8+ T cells from PBMCs. V is TRBV19 and J is TRBJ1-5, with D unresolved. This clonotype was sampled from a man younger than 35 in good health. Some clones in this sample may be carry-over from other donors' samples. The CDR3 DNA reads TGTGCCAGTAGTATAACAAGTCTCCATAGCAATCAGCCCCAGCATTTT. Its protein product is CASSITSLHSNQPQHF.